This T cell receptor (beta chain) was captured by sequencing in a study of shared clonotypes between healthy human individuals. Study findings and constraints: Relative to their counterparts shared across all four donors, non-shared clonotypes exhibited diminished generation probabilities.

Assay: immunoSEQ multiplex PCR; the TCRdb copy retains only in-frame clones and omits some. This sample has approximately 2,000,000 clones, with 85% to 95% found just once. Trimming pared 3 bases from V and 2 bases from J, leaving 9 bases between. Per germline, CDR1 SGHRS and CDR2 YFSETQ. This CDR3 has 14 amino acids. A note on this clone: The target antigen is unknown. Other DNA sequences within the sample encode an identical CDR3.

The chain carries TRBV5-1 and TRBJ1-5; perhaps TRBD1 as D (5 bases). The sample was naive CD4+ T cells from PBMCs. Regarding subset: CD45RA+ positively selected. The receptor's source is a young man in good health. Some clones in this sample may be carry-over from other donors' samples. This CDR3 reads CASSSTGGNQPQHF. In DNA form, the CDR3 reads TGCGCCAGCAGCTCAACAGGCGGCAATCAGCCCCAGCATTTT.